This T cell receptor beta chain was captured in a study of cytomegalovirus exposure and HLA in healthy donors (dated by TCRdb to 2016 to 2017). For the study in its entirety: An earlier analysis of approximately 640 of the donors reported roughly 300 Gb of sequence data and approximately 110 million unique TCR beta sequences from about 179 million T cells. An early release that covered fewer than 800 HLA-typed donors contained around 330 gigabases of sequencing data and approximately 85 million unique TCR sequences. Of the 350 to 400 genotyped donors, around 81% fell in the genetic ancestry cluster associated with self-reported Caucasian donors. The study was designed to test whether signatures of past pathogen exposure could be identified by cataloging public T cell receptors. The study used immunosequencing to profile the T cell repertoires of about 670 subjects and linked those repertoires to cytomegalovirus serostatus. Besides the first cohort of about 730 subjects, a separate validation cohort made up of some 110 different subjects was used. The study combined high-throughput TCR immunosequencing, statistical association of individual TCRs with disease status, and machine learning to predict cytomegalovirus infection status. To study patterns of TCR occurrence, a later analysis re-analyzed previously published TCR beta repertoires from several hundred donors and added high-resolution HLA genotyping. Rather than using new phenotypic data, the later analysis identified candidate immune exposures from TCR beta sequences and from how often those sequences occurred across donors. An earlier analysis of 587 of the donors applied high-throughput TCR beta sequencing to assess whether each TCR beta V gene segment acted as functional or pseudogenic. Donor age, sex, ethnicity and CMV serostatus were compiled alongside the repertoire data. A later genetic analysis used genome-wide SNP genotypes for about 60% of the 666 donors, treating that subset as a discovery cohort. Every repertoire in the discovery cohort had been generated on one and the same sequencing platform. Class I and class II HLA loci were covered by the typing at four-digit resolution. The number of donors typed differed by locus, with 629-630 for A, B, C, DRB1 and DQB1, around 520 for DQA1, under 610 for DPA1, and some 440 for DPB1. Four or five DR-DQ haplotypes were handled as single units for association and clustering because linkage in the cohort was strong. Among 300 to 450 genotyped donors of the cohort, an average of around 240,000 unique TCR beta nucleotide sequences were sequenced per donor, around 20% of them non-productive.

Details on this clone: The target of this receptor is not known. No base qualities exist here, and no much larger clone lies one base off it.

In total, around 600 healthy bone marrow donors made up the cohort. At the time of sampling, all cohort members were nominally healthy, though unrecorded immune exposures were likely present. The donor was CMV seronegative and was included in the group of approximately 350 seronegative cohort members. Each donor provided a peripheral blood sample, and peripheral blood mononuclear cells were used for TCR beta sequencing. The Qiagen DNeasy Blood Extraction Kit was used to extract genomic DNA from the blood cell samples. V has 6 bases trimmed and J has 6 bases trimmed; junction bases matching no gene number 1. The CDR3 runs 12 residues from the cysteine to the phenylalanine. The entry retains the CDR3 DNA only, 36 bases that are in frame from base 1. CDR1 and CDR2, looked up from the germline V gene (reference sequence), are MNHEY and SMNVEV. Library prep was done by the immunoSEQ multiplex PCR assay. For the multiplex PCR, a mixture combining 60 forward primers for TCR Vbeta segments and 13 reverse primers for TCR Jbeta segments was used. The CDR3 region of rearranged TCR beta genes was amplified from genomic DNA with a multiplex PCR assay. Amplified TCR beta libraries were sequenced as 87-base-pair reads on the Illumina HiSeq System. The authors processed their data as follows. A later analysis counted about 80 million unique TCR beta chains across the 550 to 750 repertoires, and around 9.9 million of these chains were shared by at least two donors. Raw reads were error-corrected and collapsed into unique sequences with a nearest-neighbor algorithm that merged closely related sequences to remove PCR and sequencing errors. CDR3 sequences were aligned to IMGT reference sequences to assign V, D and J gene segments. For a sequence to be retained, a match of at least six nucleotides to both a V gene segment and a J gene segment was required. Rearrangements were called productive when the CDR3 lacked stop codons and stayed in frame with V and J; all others were non-productive. Following IMGT convention, CDR3 was defined as the stretch from the second conserved V-encoded cysteine to the conserved J-encoded phenylalanine. The earlier analysis of about 590 of the donors excluded sequences that lacked an unambiguous match to a single V gene segment. In an earlier analysis of roughly 500 of the donors, V segments were called functional above 56.7% productive rearrangements and were called segregating when the between-donor standard deviation exceeded 5%. A statistical classification framework was developed to diagnose cytomegalovirus status using the catalog of TCR beta chain sequences. In a later analysis, TCR nucleotide sequences were compared against IMGT/GENE-DB human TR gene sequences so that V and J genes could be assigned. In a later analysis, CDR3 sequences and most-parsimonious VDJ recombination scenarios were assigned using the TCRdist pipeline. In a later analysis, every TCR beta chain was defined by the combination of its CDR3 amino acid sequence and its V-gene family, and reads without a unique V-gene family were dropped. To address suspected cross-contamination and a sequencing artifact, a later analysis removed 592 highly shared, low-generation-probability nucleotide sequences. For each public chain, a later analysis derived a clonal expansion index from normalized ranks of inferred template counts within each repertoire. A later analysis computed generation probabilities with a VDJ recombination model fitted to out-of-frame rearrangements, and checked the results against IGoR. Hypergeometric tests were used in a later analysis to score TCR-TCR, TCR-HLA and TCR-CMV co-occurrence, with a repertoire-size bias correction applied to the TCR pairs. A later analysis estimated false discovery rates by permuting HLA or CMV assignments 20 times. In a later analysis, co-occurring TCRs were grouped using DBSCAN, and TCRdist sequence similarity was added for clustering within HLA-allele-positive subsets. For co-occurrence clustering, repertoires with fewer than 30,000 or more than 120,000 public chains were excluded, along with roughly 5 repertoires with anomalous nucleotide sharing. The table was pulled from immuneACCESS by TCRdb, which kept in-frame rearrangements only. Such tables lose some clones; where checked, under half of the loss comes from unresolved V genes, and the rest has no known cause. D and trimming were read from the DNA, whereas the V and J calls and clone size are those reported in that table. The sample table shows about 220,000 clones, and around 76% are seen once. The ten largest clones capture over 0.55% of the sample.

Overall study results and their limits: In a later analysis, TCR association rates were found to vary across HLA loci, with the most associated TCRs seen for DRB1 alleles and the fewest for HLA-C alleles. Because some donors lacked HLA typing at each locus, the association tests relied only on the typed subset. A later analysis associated 15,000 to 20,000 TCR beta sequences with specific HLA alleles at a false discovery rate of 0.05. A total of about 150 TCR beta chains were listed by the study as associated with cytomegalovirus. Most TCR sequences were seen in very few donors, while some public TCRs were found in many individuals. Immune exposure information for the cohort was limited to CMV serostatus. Compared with equally common non-associated chains, HLA-associated TCR beta chains in a later analysis were more clonally expanded and had lower generation probabilities. The earlier analysis of 587 of the donors excluded over 15 rarely observed V segments, including chromosome 9 orphons, because counts were too low. Some IMGT-functional V segments, including TRBV6-2 and TRBV6-3, could not be distinguished by the 87-base-pair reads and were therefore excluded. A later genetic analysis reported fewer N-insertions in productive TCRs among donors in an Asian-associated ancestry cluster than the approximately 670-donor mean. Three of the identified cytomegalovirus-associated TCR beta chains were confirmed in vitro to be specific for cytomegalovirus antigens. A group of highly shared sequence variants was considered likely to be a technical artifact of the sequencing pipeline. Strong co-occurrence of HLA alleles, especially DR and DQ, made assigning TCR associations to individual alleles difficult. Correlated functional status among segregating V segments might reflect linkage disequilibrium, but an unknown experimental factor could not be ruled out. A further reported finding was that TCR beta sequences accurately predicted the HLA-A and HLA-B alleles for most subjects in the first cohort. Most CMV-associated TCR beta chains appeared to be HLA-restricted in a later analysis, and the HLA associations seemed to be driven largely by CMV exposure. In an earlier analysis of approximately 590 of the donors, most TCR beta V segments appeared in productive rearrangements about 87% or about 30% of the time, broadly matching IMGT annotations. In a later genetic analysis, a missense DCLRE1C variant was associated with V-gene and J-gene trimming of TCR beta chains, and the association was replicated in an independent cohort. Sequencing depth was assumed to be roughly uniform across donors in the presence/absence analyses, though that assumption may not hold. It was suggested by the authors that the approach could potentially be generalized to other disease states and immunological phenotypes. Several of the top co-occurrence clusters appeared to be linked to parvovirus B19, influenza, CMV and Epstein-Barr virus, according to a later analysis. Only TCR beta chains were sequenced in this cohort, and the absence of alpha or paired-chain data limited detectable features. Cytomegalovirus status was reported to be diagnosed by the classifier with high specificity and sensitivity in both the original and validation cohorts.

Sample: PBMCs. This sequence was found in a man in his late teens or twenties in good health and CMV-seronegative. Recombination linked TRBV27 to TRBJ1-5, with 8 bases in between that match TRBD1. Here the CDR3 is given as CASRTGGQPQHF. The DNA is as follows: TGTGCCAGCAGAACAGGGGGTCAGCCCCAGCATTTT.